This TCR beta chain was retrieved from a study of OX40 agonist ivuxolimab in advanced cancers. Study as a whole: A male proportion of 82.7% was recorded, with mean age around 55 years and range 23 to 79.

TCRdb's copy holds only in-frame clones and misses some; the assay was immunoSEQ multiplex PCR. This table holds some 70,000 clones, over 85% found once. Concerning this clone itself: As yet, its antigen is unknown.

A history of autoimmune disease or systemic immunosuppression excluded patients. The study's findings and limits: Low clonal expansion, among the lowest seen, marked partial responders at 0.1-3.0 mg/kg. Dosing at 0.1 to 3.0 mg/kg was accompanied by clonal expansion of CD4+ and CD8+ blood T cells by week 6.

V lost 7 bases, J lost 2 bases, and 12 bases stayed unmatched. The CDR3 sequence is 17 residues long. The germline gives CDR1 SNHLY, CDR2 FYNNEI. The sequenced sample was CD4+ or CD8+ T cells sorted from blood, obtained in a trial of the OX40 agonist ivuxolimab. The receptor was derived from an adult with an advanced solid tumor such as melanoma, head and neck, liver or kidney cancer. This chain links TRBV2 with TRBJ2-7, with 12 bases matching TRBD2. DNA for the CDR3: TGTGCCAGCAAATTCTTTGACCTAGCGGGGGGGGCCTACGAGCAGTACTTC. This encodes CASKFFDLAGGAYEQYF.